In its sample, the clone carrying this TCR beta chain was seen a few times. The data were taken from a study of cytomegalovirus exposure and HLA in healthy donors. The germline V gene encodes CDR1 SGHNT and CDR2 YYREEE (reference sequence). V was pared by 4 bases and J by 3 bases, with 4 bases between. CDR3 length: 11 amino acids. Both 60 Vbeta primers and 13 Jbeta primers went into the PCR. Libraries were prepared by immunoSEQ multiplex PCR; TCRdb keeps only in-frame clonotypes and omits some of them. The data show around 200,000 clones, around 75% seen once. The receptor was derived from a woman in her twenties or thirties in good health and CMV-seropositive. The chain links TRBV5-4 to TRBJ1-1; D is unclear. Sequenced: PBMCs. This chain's CDR3 is CASSLYTEAFF. CDR3 sequence (DNA): TGTGCCAGCAGCCTCTACACTGAAGCTTTCTTT.